This T cell receptor (beta chain) was identified in a study of blood T cell repertoires in COVID-19 (TCRdb year 2020). Broadly, across the study: Samples from collaborators originated in the United States, Italy and Spain and spanned both the acute and convalescent phases of COVID-19. The prospective study material was composed of cDNA or gDNA derived from T cells, B-cell-depleted T cells, or PBMCs. Where HLA class I and class II types were available, the types were taken from metadata supplied by the sample provider, not from assay-based typing. The samples were drawn from the first 160 participants of the ongoing ImmuneRACE study and from over 950 subjects provided by 6 global collaborators. A de-identified subject ID, COVID-19 status, age in years and sex were almost always included in the sample metadata. A freely available public database, intended as a resource for researchers studying the immune response to SARS-CoV-2, is where the repertoires were released. Subjects who had been exposed to COVID-19, were actively infected with it, or had recovered from it provided the deeply sampled blood TCRbeta repertoires that made up the dataset.

In Seattle, one collaborating source enrolled patients while the infection was active and tracked those patients longitudinally over the course of disease. The collaborating institutions used their own protocols to collect whole blood in K2EDTA tubes. For TCRbeta analysis, collaborators shipped samples as frozen whole blood, isolated PBMCs, or DNA extracted from either of those sample types. The investigation overall reported the following: The quantity of clinical and demographic metadata differed by source and by participant and was supplied without curation.

The junction shows trimming of 7 bases on V and 5 bases on J, and the gene matches do not reach 6 bases of it. The CDR3 contains 13 residues, cysteine and phenylalanine counted. The kept DNA is CDR3 alone, 39 bases in frame from the first base. Via the germline V gene, CDR1 is SNHLY and CDR2 FYNNEI. This clone was found once. Its antigen is not yet known. No clone much larger than this one lies a single base away; base qualities are absent. TCRbeta CDR3 regions were amplified from genomic DNA by means of the immunoSEQ Assay, a bias-controlled multiplex PCR. The paper's processing steps were these. The number of nucleated cells in each sample was estimated from the amplification of reference gene primers within the assay. Sequence reads were collapsed and filtered to measure the absolute abundance of every unique TCRbeta CDR3 rearrangement. Productive Simpson clonality was computed per sample as the square root of Simpson's diversity index over productive rearrangements. The clones in this table, taken by TCRdb from immuneACCESS, are in-frame only. Not every clone is retained; where verified, under half of the shortfall comes from an unresolved V gene, and the cause of the rest is unknown. V and J calls and clone size are given by that table; D and trimming were obtained from the DNA. Within this sample are some 190,000 clones, with roughly 84% of them counted one time only. The ten largest clones add up to 5.5% to 8% of the sample.

Sequences were obtained from peripheral blood. The chain was built from TRBV2 and TRBJ1-1; 8 central bases correspond to TRBD1. The TCR sequence derives from an elderly man with COVID-19, enrolled during active disease. The CDR3 reads CASNYRGGTEAFF. Read as DNA, the sequence is TGTGCCAGCAATTACAGGGGGGGGACTGAAGCTTTCTTT.